This T cell receptor (beta chain) was sequenced in a study of somatic mutations in cytotoxic T cells in rheumatoid arthritis. V lost 7 bases, J lost 0 bases, and 18 bases stayed unmatched. CDR3 length: 20 residues. Germline CDR1 is SNHLY and CDR2 is FYNNEI. Data came from immunoSEQ multiplex PCR; TCRdb stores just in-frame clones and leaves some out. The sample carries under 8,000 clones, approximately 68% recorded once. This clone was recorded only once. V usage is TRBV2 and J usage is TRBJ1-4; 9 bases are a match to TRBD1. The sequenced sample was CD8+ T cells sorted from blood. The TCR sequence derives from a woman in her 50s in good health. The CDR3 here is CASTPLFRDRVIATNEKLFF. The CDR3 DNA reads as TGTGCCAGCACCCCACTCTTCCGGGACAGGGTGATTGCAACTAATGAAAAACTGTTTTTT.